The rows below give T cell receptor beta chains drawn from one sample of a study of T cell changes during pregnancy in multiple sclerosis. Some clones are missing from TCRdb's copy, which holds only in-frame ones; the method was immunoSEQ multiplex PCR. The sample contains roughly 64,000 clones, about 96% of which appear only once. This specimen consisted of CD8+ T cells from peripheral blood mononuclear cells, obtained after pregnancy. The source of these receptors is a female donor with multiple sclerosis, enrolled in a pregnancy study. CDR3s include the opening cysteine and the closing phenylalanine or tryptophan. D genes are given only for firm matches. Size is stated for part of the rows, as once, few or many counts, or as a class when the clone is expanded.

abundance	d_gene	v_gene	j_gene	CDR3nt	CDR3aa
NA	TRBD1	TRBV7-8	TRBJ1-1	TGTGCCAGCAGCCGAGAGGGGACAGCTATGAACACTGAAGCTTTCTTT	CASSREGTAMNTEAFF
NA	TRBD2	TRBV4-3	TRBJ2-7	TGCGCCAGCAGCCCACAAACCGCGGGAGCCGCCTACGAGCAGTACTTC	CASSPQTAGAAYEQYF
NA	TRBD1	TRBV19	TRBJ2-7	TGTGCCAGTAGTACTGACACAGGGGGCGCTTTGAACGAGCAGTACTTC	CASSTDTGGALNEQYF
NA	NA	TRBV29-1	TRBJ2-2	TGCAGCGTTGAAGATCCCTGGGAGCGGCCCAACACCGGGGAGCTGTTTTTT	CSVEDPWERPNTGELFF
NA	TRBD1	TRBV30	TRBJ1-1	TGTGCCTGGAGTCGGGACAGGACATACACTGAAGCTTTCTTT	CAWSRDRTYTEAFF
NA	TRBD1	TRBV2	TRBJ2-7	TGTGCCAGCATAACCGGGACAGCCTACGAGCAGTACTTC	CASITGTAYEQYF
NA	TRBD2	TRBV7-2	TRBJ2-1	TGTGCCAGCAGCTTAGGACCGGGAGGCTACAATGAGCAGTTCTTC	CASSLGPGGYNEQFF
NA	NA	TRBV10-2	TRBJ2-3	TGCGCCAGCAGTGACCTAGGACGGGACACAGATACGCAGTATTTT	CASSDLGRDTDTQYF
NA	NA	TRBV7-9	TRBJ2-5	TGTGCCAGCAGCTTTAGGGTCGAGGGGACCCAGTACTTC	CASSFRVEGTQYF
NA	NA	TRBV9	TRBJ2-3	TGTGCCAGCAGCGTAGTGGCAACTACGGATACGCAGTATTTT	CASSVVATTDTQYF
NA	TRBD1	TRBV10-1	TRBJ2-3	TGCGCCAGCAGAGCCGGGACAGGGATTACAGATACGCAGTATTTT	CASRAGTGITDTQYF
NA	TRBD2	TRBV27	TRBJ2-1	TGTGCCAGCAGCCTGGGACTAGCGGTATACAATGAGCAGTTCTTC	CASSLGLAVYNEQFF
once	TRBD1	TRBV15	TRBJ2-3	TGTGCCACCAGCAGTCGGACAGGCTCTAGCACAGATACGCAGTATTTT	CATSSRTGSSTDTQYF
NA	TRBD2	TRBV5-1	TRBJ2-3	TGCGCCAGCAGCTTGGTCGGGGGGGTGGATACGCAGTATTTT	CASSLVGGVDTQYF
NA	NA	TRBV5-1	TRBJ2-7	TGCGCCAGCAGCTTGGGGCTTCCCACAGGGCCCTCCTTCTACGAGCAGTACTTC	CASSLGLPTGPSFYEQYF
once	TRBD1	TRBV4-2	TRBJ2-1	TGTGCCAGCAGCCAAGCACAGGGGGACAATGAGCAGTTCTTC	CASSQAQGDNEQFF
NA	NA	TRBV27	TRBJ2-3	TGTGCCACCGTCTGGGCGGATACGCAGTATTTT	CATVWADTQYF
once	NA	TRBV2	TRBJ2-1	TGTGCCAGCATTGGGACTGAGACCTACAATGAGCAGTTCTTC	CASIGTETYNEQFF
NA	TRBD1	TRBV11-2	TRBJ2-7	TGTGCCAGCAGCTTAATGACAGGGGTCAACCTTTACTTC	CASSLMTGVNLYF
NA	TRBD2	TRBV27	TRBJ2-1	TGTGCCAGCAGTTTATCGACGGGAGGCTTGAATGAGCAGTTCTTC	CASSLSTGGLNEQFF
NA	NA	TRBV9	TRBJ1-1	TGTGCCAGCAGCGTAACGGGCGGAGGGGCGGCTTTCTTT	CASSVTGGGAAFF
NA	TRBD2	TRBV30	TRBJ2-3	TGTGCCTGTCCGGGACTAGCGGACACAGATACGCAGTATTTT	CACPGLADTDTQYF
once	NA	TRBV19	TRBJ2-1	TGTGCCAGTATGGCAGGTAGTGGGAATGAGCAGTTCTTC	CASMAGSGNEQFF
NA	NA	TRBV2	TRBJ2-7	TGTGCCAGCAGTCCCCAGGGCTACGAGCAGTACTTC	CASSPQGYEQYF
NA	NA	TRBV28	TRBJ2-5	TGTGCCAGCAGTCCACGGGGGTCCCAAGAGACCCAGTACTTC	CASSPRGSQETQYF
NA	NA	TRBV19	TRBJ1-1	TGTGCCAGCTCATCTAGCATGAACACTGAAGCTTTCTTT	CASSSSMNTEAFF
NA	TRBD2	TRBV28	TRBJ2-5	TGTGCCAGCAGCCCCCTGACTAGCGGAGAAGAGACCCAGTACTTC	CASSPLTSGEETQYF
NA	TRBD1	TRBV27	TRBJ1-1	TGTGCCAGCAGTTTAGACAGGGCGAACACTGAAGCTTTCTTT	CASSLDRANTEAFF
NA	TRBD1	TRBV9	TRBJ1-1	TGTGCCAGCAGCGTAACAGGGGGCGATATGACCACTGAAGCTTTCTTT	CASSVTGGDMTTEAFF
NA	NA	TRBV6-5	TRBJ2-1	TGTGCCAGCAGTTCAGCGGTCTCCTACAATGAGCAGTTCTTC	CASSSAVSYNEQFF
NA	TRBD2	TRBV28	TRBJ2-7	TGTGCCAGCAGTTTAGGGGCTAGCGGGTTCTACGAGCAGTACTTC	CASSLGASGFYEQYF
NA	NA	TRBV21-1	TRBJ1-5	TGTGCCAGCAGCAAAGGAGACAGGGGACCCCAGCCCCAGCATTTT	CASSKGDRGPQPQHF
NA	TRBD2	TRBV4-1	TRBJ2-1	TGCGCCAGCAGCCCCGGACTAGCGGGGCAGTTCTTC	CASSPGLAGQFF
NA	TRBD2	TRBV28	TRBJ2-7	TGTGCCAGCAGCCCTGGACTAGCGGGAGGGCCTCTATACGAGCAGTACTTC	CASSPGLAGGPLYEQYF
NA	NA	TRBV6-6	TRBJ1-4	TGTGCCAGCAGCCCGGGGGGTGAAAAACTGTTTTTT	CASSPGGEKLFF
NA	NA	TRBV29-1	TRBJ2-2	TGCAGCGTTGAACAGGGTAGCACCGGGGAGCTGTTTTTT	CSVEQGSTGELFF
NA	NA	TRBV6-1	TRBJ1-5	TGTGCCAGCAGTCCTAGAGCAATTAGCAATCAGCCCCAGCATTTT	CASSPRAISNQPQHF
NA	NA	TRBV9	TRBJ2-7	TGTGCCAGCAGCGTAGATAGCGCTTCCTACGAGCAGTACTTC	CASSVDSASYEQYF
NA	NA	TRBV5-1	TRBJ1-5	TGCGCCAGCAGCTTCGAGGGGGATCAGCCCCAGCATTTT	CASSFEGDQPQHF
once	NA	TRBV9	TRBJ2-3	TGTGCCAGCAGCGTAGCGGGACAACCAGATACGCAGTATTTT	CASSVAGQPDTQYF
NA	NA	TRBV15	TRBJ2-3	TGTGCCACCAGCAGAGAAGATTACGCACGGGCAGATACGCAGTATTTT	CATSREDYARADTQYF
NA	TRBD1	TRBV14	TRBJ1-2	TGTGCCAGCAGCCAAGCAGGGGGTGGTAATGGCTACACCTTC	CASSQAGGGNGYTF